What follows are 27 T cell receptor beta chains derived from one specimen sequenced in a study of cytomegalovirus exposure and HLA in healthy donors. The PCR contained 60 Vbeta and 13 Jbeta primers. Method: immunoSEQ multiplex PCR; TCRdb's copy keeps in-frame clones and lacks some. This table holds some 140,000 clones, around 80% found once. The sequenced material came from PBMCs. The receptors come from a man aged 35-49 years in good health and CMV-seropositive.

The chain uses TRBV15 and TRBJ1-5, with D perhaps TRBD1 (5 bases). V was cut by 0 bases and J by 6 bases, with 15 bases left in between. Per the germline V gene, CDR1 is LNHNV and CDR2 is YYDKDF (reference sequence). The CDR3 runs 16 residues. This CDR3 is CATSRDQGRASQPQHF. CDR3 in DNA: TGTGCCACCAGCAGAGATCAGGGCAGGGCGAGTCAGCCCCAGCATTTT.

This clone appeared a single time. The rearrangement uses TRBV19 and TRBJ1-2; no firm D call. The CDR3 spans 10 residues. Trimming took 9 bases from V and 8 from J, leaving 10 bases between them. CDR1 and CDR2 (germline): LNHDA, SQIVND (reference sequence). The CDR3 loop reads CASSSPGYTF. The DNA for the CDR3 is TGTGCCAGCTCGTCCCCGGGCTACACCTTC. The variable domain in full, completed from reference TRBV19 and TRBJ1-2, reads DGGITQSPKYLFRKEGQNVTLSCEQNLNHDAMYWYRQDPGQGLRLIYYSQIVNDFQKGDIAEGYSVSREKKESFPLTVTSAQKNPTAFYLCASSSPGYTFGSGTRLTVV.

The chain's CDR3 is CASSSARGGGNTIYF. CDR3 nucleotide sequence: TGTGCCAGCAGTTCGGCGAGGGGGGGTGGAAACACCATATATTTT. V usage is TRBV27 and J usage is TRBJ1-3; D may be TRBD1 (6 bases). Germline CDR1 and CDR2: MNHEY and SMNVEV (reference sequence). Trimming took off 4 bases at V and 3 bases at J, with 13 bases between the two ends. This CDR3 is built from 15 residues.

This chain connects TRBV7-9 to TRBJ1-1, with D unresolved. This CDR3 has 13 residues. The V end lost 2 bases, the J end lost 3 bases, and 7 bases lay between the germline ends. From germline, CDR1 is SEHNR and CDR2 FQNEAQ (reference sequence). The CDR3 is CASSLNTDTEAFF. The CDR3 nucleotides are TGTGCCAGCAGCTTAAACACAGACACTGAAGCTTTCTTT.

About this clone itself: The sample holds other DNA sequences that translate to the same CDR3. V and J are TRBV18 and TRBJ1-5; no reliable D call. This CDR3 is built from 16 residues. V lost 3 bases and J lost 0, with 12 bases in between. From germline, CDR1 is KGHSH and CDR2 LQKENI. The CDR3 DNA is TGTGCCAGCTCACCTCAAGCTATTTTTAGCAATCAGCCCCAGCATTTT. As protein: CASSPQAIFSNQPQHF.

This chain links TRBV2 with TRBJ2-2; 9 bases match TRBD1. The CDR3 has 16 amino acids. Germline V gene sequence: CDR1 SNHLY, CDR2 FYNNEI. The ends lost 7 bases at V and 4 bases at J; junction bases unmatched: 10. Here the CDR3 reads CASTPATGGSTGELFF. CDR3 DNA sequence: TGTGCCAGCACCCCCGCCACAGGGGGCAGCACCGGGGAGCTGTTTTTT.

The chain has TRBV10-3 and TRBJ2-7; TRBD2 matches 9 bases. The CDR3 loop spans 14 amino acids. Trimming at V came to 6 bases and at J to 3 bases, leaving 6 bases not matched to a gene. CDR1 is ENHRY, CDR2 SYGVKD, per germline. This chain's CDR3 is CAIRAGGGDYEQYF. In nucleotides, the CDR3 is TGTGCCATCAGGGCGGGAGGGGGAGACTACGAGCAGTACTTC.

This clone was counted once. The chain uses TRBV13 and TRBJ2-2; possibly TRBD2 for D (6 bases). Between the trimmed V and J ends, which lost 5 bases and 1 base, there was a span of 17 bases. CDR1 and CDR2 (germline): PRHDT, FYEKMQ (reference sequence). CDR3 length: 17 residues. CDR3 sequence reads: CASSAGTGLMNTGELFF. The CDR3 coding sequence is TGTGCCAGCAGCGCAGGTACGGGACTTATGAACACCGGGGAGCTGTTTTTT. The full variable domain, with the rest looked up from reference TRBV13 and TRBJ2-2, is AAGVIQSPRHLIKEKRETATLKCYPIPRHDTVYWYQQGPGQDPQFLISFYEKMQSDKGSIPDRFSAQQFSDYHSELNMSSLELGDSALYFCASSAGTGLMNTGELFFGEGSRLTVL.

The CDR3 here is CAISELEGANTEAFF. As DNA, the CDR3 is TGTGCCATCAGTGAGCTTGAGGGGGCGAACACTGAAGCTTTCTTT. J is TRBJ1-1 and V is TRBV10-3; 7 bases map to TRBD1. Trimming cost V 2 bases and J 1 base; bases outside gene matches: 4. CDR1 and CDR2 from the germline V gene are ENHRY and SYGVKD. The CDR3 contains 15 residues.

The chain couples TRBV13 to TRBJ1-4; no reliable D call. This CDR3 contains 15 residues. Germline V gene data show CDR1 as PRHDT and CDR2 as FYEKMQ (reference sequence). Trimming cost V 0 bases and J 4 bases, with 9 bases left between them. CDR3 sequence reads: CASSLGGVDNEKLFF. CDR3 DNA sequence: TGTGCCAGCAGCTTAGGCGGGGTAGATAATGAAAAACTGTTTTTT.

This clone was recorded a few times. The chain is built from TRBV11-2 and TRBJ1-3, with D uncertain. The CDR3 has 12 residues. From germline, CDR1 is SGHAT and CDR2 FQNNGV. Trimming shortened V by 7 bases and J by 7 bases, and 11 bases separated the two germline ends. The CDR3 DNA sequence: TGTGCCAGCAATCAAATTGAGAACACCATATATTTT. Encoded protein: CASNQIENTIYF. The entire variable domain, with the rest obtained from reference TRBV11-2 and TRBJ1-3, is as follows: EAGVAQSPRYKIIEKRQSVAFWCNPISGHATLYWYQQILGQGPKLLIQFQNNGVVDDSQLPKDRFSAERLKGVDSTLKIQPAKLEDSAVYLCASNQIENTIYFGEGSWLTVV.

The chain has TRBV29-1 and TRBJ2-2, with a tentative D call TRBD1 (6 bases). This CDR3 comprises 17 residues. Germline CDR1 reads SQVTM; CDR2 reads ANQGSEA. V lost 0 bases and J lost 3, with 17 bases in between. The CDR3 bases are TGCAGCGTTGAAGAGGTCCCTGGGGCAGGGGACACCGGGGAGCTGTTTTTT. Its protein product is CSVEEVPGAGDTGELFF.

The chain is built from TRBV9 and TRBJ2-3, with 8 bases matching TRBD1. Trimming removed 3 bases from V and 1 base from J; junction bases left unmatched: 10. This CDR3 region has 17 residues. CDR1 and CDR2 from the germline V gene are SGDLS and YYNGEE. The CDR3 region is CASSEGGNRGGTDTQYF. The CDR3 coding sequence is TGTGCCAGCAGCGAAGGGGGGAACAGGGGGGGCACAGATACGCAGTATTTT.

This clone was counted a single time. The V and J genes are TRBV5-1 and TRBJ2-1; no firm D call. The length of the CDR3 is 12 residues. V was trimmed by 2 bases and J by 9 bases, leaving 9 bases between them. From germline, CDR1 is SGHRS and CDR2 YFSETQ. CDR3 sequence: CASSLSSREQFF. The DNA of the CDR3 is TGCGCCAGCAGCTTATCCTCTCGTGAGCAGTTCTTC.

This chain uses TRBV11-2 with TRBJ2-6; TRBD1 is a possible D gene (6 bases). The ends were cut back, 5 bases at V and 2 bases at J, with 10 bases in the middle. The CDR3 has 15 amino acids. Germline values: CDR1 SGHAT, CDR2 FQNNGV. CDR3 sequence reads: CASSPTGTGANVLTF. The CDR3 DNA sequence: TGTGCCAGCAGCCCAACAGGGACTGGGGCCAACGTCCTGACTTTC.

The gene calls are TRBV27 and TRBJ2-2, with D possibly being TRBD2 (5 bases). This CDR3 region has 15 residues. The V gene lost 0 bases and the J gene lost 4 bases, with 9 bases spanning the gap. The germline gives CDR1 MNHEY, CDR2 SMNVEV (reference sequence). CDR3 residues: CASSLSDWSTGELFF. In DNA, the CDR3 is TGTGCCAGCAGTTTATCGGACTGGTCCACCGGGGAGCTGTTTTTT.

This chain links TRBV6-1 with TRBJ1-2; 8 bases are shared with TRBD1. In germline, CDR1 is MNHNS, CDR2 SASEGT. V trimming: 9 bases; J trimming: 8 bases; junction bases outside the gene matches: 11. The length of the CDR3 is 13 residues. The CDR3 nucleotides read TGTGCCAGGAAGACAGGGGTAGTACTCGGCTACACCTTC. It translates to CARKTGVVLGYTF.

Note on this clone: An end of the junction does not agree with germline; a read error may underlie this. The V call is TRBV4-1, the J call TRBJ1-2; D ambiguous. Germline assignment: CDR1 MGHRA and CDR2 YSYEKL. The CDR3 loop spans 13 amino acids. The CDR3 region has the DNA TGCGCCAACAGCCAAGAGGCAACAGATGGCTACACCTTC. This translates into CANSQEATDGYTF.

This chain uses TRBV29-1 with TRBJ2-1, with a tentative D call TRBD2 (6 bases). Germline CDR1 is SQVTM and CDR2 is ANQGSEA. CDR3 length: 13 residues. CDR3 protein: CTYSGTGNNEQFF. The CDR3 DNA is TGCACTTATTCCGGGACTGGGAACAATGAGCAGTTCTTC.

This chain links TRBV10-1 with TRBJ2-3; maybe TRBD1 (5 bases). The CDR3 extends over 14 amino acids. V shed 2 bases and J shed 7 bases, with 13 bases lying between them. CDR1 is WNHNN, CDR2 SYGVQD, per germline (reference sequence). The CDR3 region is CASSERGVRNTQYF. CDR3 DNA: TGCGCCAGCAGTGAGAGGGGCGTAAGAAATACGCAGTATTTT.

The gene calls are TRBV5-8 and TRBJ2-3; TRBD2 matches at 8 bases. Trimming cost V 0 bases and J 0 bases; bases outside gene matches: 0. Germline CDR1 reads SGHTS; CDR2 reads YDEGEE. This CDR3 is built from 15 residues. CDR3 sequence (DNA): TGTGCCAGCAGCTTGGCGGGGGGGAGCACAGATACGCAGTATTTT. Its translation is CASSLAGGSTDTQYF. Full variable domain (remainder filled in from reference TRBV5-8 and TRBJ2-3): EAGVTQSPTHLIKTRGQQATLRCSPISGHTSVYWYQQALGLGLQFLLWYDEGEERNRGNFPPRFSGRQFPNYSSELNVNALELEDSALYLCASSLAGGSTDTQYFGPGTRLTVL.

This chain joins TRBV6-5 and TRBJ2-3, with D tentatively TRBD2 (7 bases). CDR1 is MNHEY and CDR2 is SVGAGI in the germline V gene. The CDR3 is 15 amino acids. V lost 0 bases to trimming and J lost 4 bases, with 11 bases between them. CDR3 DNA sequence: TGTGCCAGCAGTTACTCAGAGGGGGGGGCAGATACGCAGTATTTT. This codes for CASSYSEGGADTQYF.

This chain joins TRBV5-1 and TRBJ1-5, with unresolved D. Looked up from germline, CDR1 is SGHRS and CDR2 is YFSETQ. CDR3 length: 15 amino acids. Trimming removed 0 bases from V and 7 bases from J, with 14 bases in between. CDR3 loop: CASSLAIPPGQPQHF. The CDR3 bases are TGCGCCAGCAGCTTGGCCATCCCACCCGGGCAGCCCCAGCATTTT.

The chain employs TRBV18 and TRBJ1-1; TRBD1 agrees at 9 bases. This CDR3 is built from 16 residues. Germline V CDR1 and CDR2: KGHSH, LQKENI. Losses at the gene ends were 3 bases for V and 6 bases for J; bases not matched to a gene: 11. The CDR3 loop reads CASSPLGDRGNSEAFF. The CDR3 nucleotides read TGTGCCAGCTCACCCCTTGGTGACAGGGGGAATTCTGAAGCTTTCTTT.

V gene TRBV28 combines with J gene TRBJ1-2; 8 bases align to TRBD1. CDR1 and CDR2 from the germline V gene are MDHEN and SYDVKM. This CDR3 is built from 13 residues. J was trimmed by 2 bases and V by 8 bases; bases with no gene match: 4. The DNA for the CDR3 is TGTGCCAGCTACGACAGGGGAAACTATGGCTACACCTTC. It encodes CASYDRGNYGYTF.

This chain joins TRBV25-1 and TRBJ1-1; D is perhaps TRBD1 (6 bases). With 2 bases removed from V and 5 bases from J, the gap between germline ends came to 12 bases. Germline V gene sequence: CDR1 MGHDK, CDR2 SYGVNS. The CDR3 has 14 residues. The CDR3, as DNA: TGTGCCAGCAGTGAAACCACAGGGTGGACTGAAGCTTTCTTT. Its translation: CASSETTGWTEAFF.

This CDR3 reads CSATSSGAQYF. The CDR3 DNA follows: TGCAGTGCCACCTCCTCAGGGGCGCAGTATTTT. V gene TRBV20-1 combines with J gene TRBJ2-3; TRBD1 is a possible D gene (6 bases). Per germline, CDR1 DFQATT and CDR2 SNEGSKA (reference sequence). This CDR3 contains 11 residues. Trimming left V 6 bases short and J 10 bases short, with 14 bases between.